This is a list of T cell receptor beta chains from one sample in a study of OX40 agonist ivuxolimab in advanced cancers. Only in-frame clones appear in the TCRdb table, and some are missing; sequencing was by immunoSEQ multiplex PCR. The profile covers more than 60,000 clones, with approximately 92% appearing a single time and more than 13% taken by the ten largest. The starting material was CD4+ or CD8+ T cells sorted from blood, obtained in a trial of the OX40 agonist ivuxolimab. The source of these receptors is an adult with an advanced solid tumor such as melanoma, head and neck, liver or kidney cancer. Both conserved end residues are part of each CDR3. D genes are given only for firm matches. Where a row states a size, it is once, few, many or the class of an expanded clone; other rows omit it.

CDR3: CASSQVAGEFINEQFF; DNA: TGTGCCAGCAGCCAAGTTGCGGGAGAATTCATTAATGAGCAGTTCTTC; J: TRBJ2-1; length: 16; size: -; V: TRBV4-2; D: TRBD2
CDR3: CASRTGPSNQPQHF; DNA: TGTGCCAGTAGGACAGGTCCTAGCAATCAGCCCCAGCATTTT; J: TRBJ1-5; length: 14; size: -; V: TRBV19; D: -
CDR3: CASAAGPYNEQFF; DNA: TGTGCTAGTGCCGCTGGCCCGTACAATGAGCAGTTCTTC; J: TRBJ2-1; length: 13; size: -; V: TRBV12-5; D: -
CDR3: CASSLGTSGNTIYF; DNA: TGCGCCAGCAGCTTGGGGACCAGCGGAAACACCATATATTTT; J: TRBJ1-3; length: 14; size: -; V: TRBV5-1; D: -
CDR3: CASSLSRAPKETQYF; DNA: TGTGCCAGCAGTTTATCCCGGGCCCCAAAAGAGACCCAGTACTTC; J: TRBJ2-5; length: 15; size: -; V: TRBV28; D: -
CDR3: CASSLGDPVVNEQFF; DNA: TGTGCCAGCAGCCTCGGCGATCCCGTCGTTAATGAGCAGTTCTTC; J: TRBJ2-1; length: 15; size: -; V: TRBV7-9; D: -
CDR3: CASSELGTGINSPLHF; DNA: TGTGCCAGCAGTGAATTGGGGACAGGGATTAATTCACCCCTCCACTTT; J: TRBJ1-6; length: 16; size: -; V: TRBV2; D: TRBD1
CDR3: CASSHGTNPAYEQYF; DNA: TGTGCCAGCAGCCACGGGACGAATCCTGCCTACGAGCAGTACTTC; J: TRBJ2-7; length: 15; size: -; V: TRBV16; D: -
CDR3: CASRTEMNTEAFF; DNA: TGTGCCAGTCGGACAGAGATGAACACTGAAGCTTTCTTT; J: TRBJ1-1; length: 13; size: -; V: TRBV27; D: -
CDR3: CASSFDRGGSYEQYF; DNA: TGCGCCAGCAGCTTCGACAGGGGAGGTTCCTACGAGCAGTACTTC; J: TRBJ2-7; length: 15; size: -; V: TRBV5-1; D: TRBD1
CDR3: CASKLGAGTEAFF; DNA: TGTGCCAGTAAATTGGGGGCGGGTACTGAAGCTTTCTTT; J: TRBJ1-1; length: 13; size: -; V: TRBV19; D: -
CDR3: CASTRPPNEQFF; DNA: TGTGCCAGCACCCGCCCCCCCAATGAGCAGTTCTTC; J: TRBJ2-1; length: 12; size: -; V: TRBV6-6; D: -
CDR3: CASSSKTGGVEQYF; DNA: TGTGCCAGCAGTTCGAAGACAGGGGGGGTCGAGCAGTACTTC; J: TRBJ2-7; length: 14; size: -; V: TRBV27; D: TRBD1
CDR3: CAWREQGYEQYF; DNA: TGTGCCTGGAGGGAACAGGGCTACGAGCAGTACTTC; J: TRBJ2-7; length: 12; size: -; V: TRBV30; D: -
CDR3: CASSTTGTNTEAFF; DNA: TGCGCCAGCAGCACGACAGGGACTAACACTGAAGCTTTCTTT; J: TRBJ1-1; length: 14; size: -; V: TRBV5-1; D: TRBD1
CDR3: CASSGKRATPYEQYF; DNA: TGTGCCAGCAGCGGGAAGCGGGCGACACCCTACGAGCAGTACTTC; J: TRBJ2-7; length: 15; size: -; V: TRBV9; D: -
CDR3: CASSLDQVGYGYTF; DNA: TGTGCCAGCAGCTTAGATCAGGTGGGCTATGGCTACACCTTC; J: TRBJ1-2; length: 14; size: -; V: TRBV7-9; D: -
CDR3: CASSGLDPRVGYEQYF; DNA: TGTGCCAGCAGTGGGCTGGACCCAAGGGTTGGATACGAGCAGTACTTC; J: TRBJ2-7; length: 16; size: -; V: TRBV6-1; D: -
CDR3: CASSGLGRGKETQYF; DNA: TGTGCCAGCAGTGGTCTGGGCAGGGGCAAGGAGACCCAGTACTTC; J: TRBJ2-5; length: 15; size: -; V: TRBV11-2; D: -
CDR3: CSVPRTSGNPNEQFF; DNA: TGCAGCGTTCCCCGGACTAGCGGGAATCCCAATGAGCAGTTCTTC; J: TRBJ2-1; length: 15; size: -; V: TRBV29-1; D: TRBD2
CDR3: CASSALAFEQFF; DNA: TGTGCCAGCAGCGCACTAGCTTTTGAGCAGTTCTTC; J: TRBJ2-1; length: 12; size: -; V: TRBV7-9; D: -
CDR3: CASRSPFGSGREQFF; DNA: TGTGCCAGCAGATCACCTTTTGGTAGCGGGAGGGAGCAGTTCTTC; J: TRBJ2-1; length: 15; size: few; V: TRBV27; D: TRBD2
CDR3: CASAQGSPNYGYTF; DNA: TGTGCCAGCGCACAGGGGAGCCCTAACTATGGCTACACCTTC; J: TRBJ1-2; length: 14; size: -; V: TRBV6-6; D: TRBD1
CDR3: CASSLGSSEAFF; DNA: TGTGCCAGCAGCTTGGGATCCAGCGAAGCTTTCTTT; J: TRBJ1-1; length: 12; size: -; V: TRBV5-6; D: -
CDR3: CSVSTGGNQPQHF; DNA: TGCAGCGTCTCTACAGGTGGCAATCAGCCCCAGCATTTT; J: TRBJ1-5; length: 13; size: once; V: TRBV29-1; D: -
CDR3: CSANAPHWGTEAFF; DNA: TGCAGCGCCAACGCCCCGCACTGGGGGACTGAAGCTTTCTTT; J: TRBJ1-1; length: 14; size: -; V: TRBV29-1; D: -
CDR3: CASSFKPNGQGLEAFF; DNA: TGTGCCAGCAGTTTCAAACCAAATGGACAGGGTCTTGAAGCTTTCTTT; J: TRBJ1-1; length: 16; size: -; V: TRBV28; D: TRBD1
CDR3: CASSQEGLTEMNTEAFF; DNA: TGCGCCAGCAGCCAAGAGGGATTGACAGAAATGAACACTGAAGCTTTCTTT; J: TRBJ1-1; length: 17; size: -; V: TRBV4-1; D: -
CDR3: CASSGVPRSYNEQFF; DNA: TGTGCCAGTAGCGGGGTCCCTAGGTCCTACAATGAGCAGTTCTTC; J: TRBJ2-1; length: 15; size: -; V: TRBV19; D: -
CDR3: CATRAGRANTEAFF; DNA: TGTGCCACCAGGGCAGGGAGGGCGAACACTGAAGCTTTCTTT; J: TRBJ1-1; length: 14; size: -; V: TRBV28; D: -
CDR3: CASSLAGTGGQFF; DNA: TGTGCCAGCAGCTTAGCGGGAACGGGAGGGCAGTTCTTC; J: TRBJ2-1; length: 13; size: -; V: TRBV7-9; D: TRBD2
CDR3: CASSFRDTYEQYF; DNA: TGTGCCAGCAGCTTTAGGGACACCTACGAGCAGTACTTC; J: TRBJ2-7; length: 13; size: -; V: TRBV5-4; D: -
CDR3: CASSVARTGANYGYTF; DNA: TGTGCCAGCAGCGTAGCTCGGACAGGAGCAAATTATGGCTACACCTTC; J: TRBJ1-2; length: 16; size: -; V: TRBV9; D: TRBD1
CDR3: CASSLDSGGAGADTQYF; DNA: TGTGCCAGCAGCCTAGATAGCGGGGGGGCTGGCGCAGATACGCAGTATTTT; J: TRBJ2-3; length: 17; size: -; V: TRBV5-6; D: TRBD2
CDR3: CASSETNEPQHF; DNA: TGTGCCAGCAGTGAAACTAATGAGCCTCAGCATTTT; J: TRBJ1-5; length: 12; size: -; V: TRBV2; D: -